Here is one T cell receptor (beta chain) with its context. The data stem from a study of blood T cell repertoires in COVID-19. As for the study in general: Sites in the United States, Italy and Spain provided acute and convalescent COVID-19 samples.

Trimming removed 1 base from V and 12 bases from J; junction bases left unmatched: 6. The V gene's germline CDR1 is KGHSH and CDR2 LQKENI. CDR3 length: 13 residues. The table came from immunoSEQ multiplex PCR; TCRdb's copy has only in-frame clones and leaves some out. The sample has 150,000 or so clones, 75% to 90% seen once. The TCR originated in a man aged 50-59 years who had recovered from COVID-19. The gene calls are TRBV18 and TRBJ2-1, with 7 bases identical to TRBD1. The sample was PBMCs or T cells enriched from blood (not recorded which). The CDR3, as DNA: TGTGCCAGCTCACCACAGGGGGACAGCTCGCAGTTCTTC. Protein: CASSPQGDSSQFF.